Listed below are T cell receptor beta chains from one sample, sequenced in a study of stem cell transplantation in POMP-related autoinflammatory disease. Generated by immunoSEQ multiplex PCR, the TCRdb table keeps only in-frame clones and is missing some. The sample has over 60,000 clones; approximately 90% are singletons. Sequencing used CD4+ T cells from PBMCs, obtained after stem cell transplantation. Receptors were obtained from a human patient with POMP-related autoinflammation and immune dysregulation (PRAID). Some of the T cells might come from the graft donor. Both conserved end residues are part of each CDR3. A D gene is named only where the DNA matches it firmly. Size is stated for part of the rows, as once, few or many counts, or as a class when the clone is expanded.

V gene	J gene	clone size	D gene	CDR3 protein	CDR3 DNA
TRBV2	TRBJ1-5	NA	NA	CASSAGLREGNQPQHF	TGTGCCAGCAGTGCAGGGCTTAGGGAGGGCAATCAGCCCCAGCATTTT
TRBV2	TRBJ1-5	NA	NA	CASSETISNQPQHF	TGTGCCAGCAGTGAGACAATTAGCAATCAGCCCCAGCATTTT
TRBV28	TRBJ2-7	NA	NA	CASISRDSYEQYF	TGTGCCAGCATTTCCCGGGACTCCTACGAGCAGTACTTC
TRBV27	TRBJ2-7	NA	TRBD1	CASSFLTAGRGSAYEQYF	TGTGCCAGCAGTTTCTTAACGGCCGGCAGGGGGTCGGCCTACGAGCAGTACTTC
TRBV5-1	TRBJ2-1	NA	NA	CASSLGVGTGYNEQFF	TGCGCCAGCAGCTTGGGGGTCGGGACTGGGTACAATGAGCAGTTCTTC
TRBV18	TRBJ2-3	NA	TRBD1	CASSPRSHRGDDTQYF	TGTGCCAGCTCACCACGGTCTCACAGGGGGGATGATACGCAGTATTTT
TRBV5-1	TRBJ2-7	NA	NA	CASSPGGAYEQYF	TGCGCCAGCAGCCCCGGAGGGGCCTACGAGCAGTACTTC
TRBV5-1	TRBJ1-1	few	TRBD1	CASSSWPQGALNTEAFF	TGCGCCAGCAGCTCGTGGCCCCAGGGGGCCCTGAACACTGAAGCTTTCTTT
TRBV3-1/TRBV3-2	TRBJ1-6	NA	NA	CASSQQGHGNSPLHF	TGTGCCAGCAGCCAACAAGGACACGGTAATTCACCCCTCCACTTT
TRBV7-3	TRBJ1-2	NA	NA	CASSQNAGTRDGYTF	TGTGCCAGCAGTCAAAACGCCGGGACAAGGGATGGCTACACCTTC
TRBV3-1/TRBV3-2	TRBJ2-5	NA	TRBD2	CASSPRLAGAQETQYF	TGTGCCAGCAGCCCCAGACTAGCGGGGGCCCAAGAGACCCAGTACTTC
TRBV11-3	TRBJ1-6	NA	NA	CASSLGRTDSPLHF	TGTGCCAGCAGCTTGGGCAGAACGGATTCACCCCTCCACTTT
TRBV4-2	TRBJ2-7	NA	NA	CASSRLGLADGSYEQYF	TGTGCCAGCAGCCGTCTCGGATTGGCGGACGGCTCCTACGAGCAGTACTTC
TRBV28	TRBJ1-5	NA	NA	CASSLFTRSNQPQHF	TGTGCCAGCAGTCTCTTTACACGTAGCAATCAGCCCCAGCATTTT
TRBV24-1	TRBJ1-1	NA	NA	CATSDLGGAEAFF	TGTGCCACCAGTGATTTGGGGGGGGCTGAAGCTTTCTTT
TRBV7-3	TRBJ2-3	NA	NA	CASSLDSSTDTQYF	TGTGCCAGCAGCTTAGACAGTAGCACAGATACGCAGTATTTT
TRBV10-1	TRBJ1-2	NA	NA	CASSTRRQGGYTF	TGCGCCAGCTCTACCCGACGGCAAGGGGGCTACACCTTC
TRBV3-1/TRBV3-2	TRBJ2-3	NA	TRBD1	CASSQDPYVRGLIDTQYF	TGTGCCAGCAGCCAAGACCCTTATGTGAGGGGGCTGATAGATACGCAGTATTTT
TRBV29-1	TRBJ2-1	NA	NA	CSVGLQLTMSSQFF	TGCAGCGTTGGGCTACAGCTAACAATGAGCAGTCAGTTCTTC
TRBV5-4	TRBJ2-7	NA	NA	CASSLDQISYEQYF	TGTGCCAGCAGCTTGGATCAGATCTCCTACGAGCAGTACTTC
TRBV4-1	TRBJ2-4	NA	TRBD2	CASSPGGGVAKNIQYF	TGCGCCAGCAGCCCAGGTGGGGGGGTGGCCAAAAACATTCAGTACTTC
TRBV18	TRBJ2-3	NA	NA	CASSPASRADTQYF	TGTGCCAGCTCACCCGCTTCTCGTGCAGATACGCAGTATTTT
TRBV11-2	TRBJ2-1	NA	NA	CASSLQILYNEQFF	TGTGCCAGCAGCTTACAGATACTCTACAATGAGCAGTTCTTC
TRBV5-6	TRBJ2-1	NA	NA	CASSLPGGDEQFF	TGTGCCAGCAGCTTGCCGGGGGGCGATGAGCAGTTCTTC
TRBV3-1/TRBV3-2	TRBJ2-5	once	TRBD1	CASSQVGDREETQYF	TGTGCCAGCAGCCAAGTAGGGGACAGGGAAGAGACCCAGTACTTC
TRBV15	TRBJ2-1	NA	TRBD2	CATSRSSGPYNEQFF	TGTGCCACCAGCAGGTCTAGCGGCCCCTACAATGAGCAGTTCTTC
TRBV5-1	TRBJ2-3	NA	TRBD2	CASSLVGGGAPDTQYF	TGCGCCAGCAGCTTGGTAGGCGGGGGGGCCCCAGATACGCAGTATTTT
TRBV4-2	TRBJ2-4	NA	NA	CASSQDQETGFKNIQYF	TGTGCCAGCAGCCAAGATCAGGAGACAGGCTTCAAAAACATTCAGTACTTC
TRBV18	TRBJ2-1	NA	TRBD2	CASSPELAKDEQFF	TGTGCCAGCTCACCCGAACTAGCGAAGGATGAGCAGTTCTTC
TRBV5-4	TRBJ2-4	NA	TRBD2	CASSPGTSRTKNIQYF	TGTGCCAGCAGCCCTGGGACTAGCCGAACCAAAAACATTCAGTACTTC
TRBV14	TRBJ2-3	NA	TRBD2	CASSPGTSGRGTQYF	TGTGCCAGCAGCCCTGGGACTAGCGGGAGAGGAACGCAGTATTTT
TRBV3-1/TRBV3-2	TRBJ1-3	NA	TRBD1	CASSPDRETGNTIYF	TGTGCCAGCAGCCCGGACAGGGAGACTGGAAACACCATATATTTT
TRBV5-4	TRBJ1-1	NA	NA	CASSSAWGGGTEAFF	TGTGCCAGCAGCTCAGCTTGGGGGGGCGGGACTGAAGCTTTCTTT
TRBV5-1	TRBJ2-5	NA	NA	CASSSAAAQETQYF	TGCGCCAGCAGCTCAGCGGCCGCCCAAGAGACCCAGTACTTC
TRBV11-2	TRBJ2-2	NA	NA	CASSLQRTNTGELFF	TGTGCCAGCAGCTTACAGAGAACGAACACCGGGGAGCTGTTTTTT
TRBV6-1	TRBJ1-4	NA	NA	CASSEPGTNEKLFF	TGTGCCAGCAGTGAACCGGGGACTAATGAAAAACTGTTTTTT
TRBV3-1/TRBV3-2	TRBJ2-5	once	NA	CASSYRADQETQYF	TGTGCCAGCAGCTACAGGGCTGACCAAGAGACCCAGTACTTC
TRBV19	TRBJ2-4	few	NA	CASSIVGWDLAKNIQYF	TGTGCCAGTAGTATAGTTGGTTGGGACTTAGCCAAAAACATTCAGTACTTC
TRBV15	TRBJ2-3	NA	TRBD1	CATSRGNRGLTDTQYF	TGTGCCACCAGCAGAGGTAACAGGGGTCTAACGGATACGCAGTATTTT
TRBV28	TRBJ2-5	NA	NA	CASSISGEQETQYF	TGTGCCAGCAGTATCAGCGGAGAACAAGAGACCCAGTACTTC
TRBV3-1/TRBV3-2	TRBJ1-5	NA	TRBD1	CASSLDREQPQHF	TGTGCCAGCAGCCTCGACAGGGAGCAGCCCCAGCATTTT
TRBV28	TRBJ1-5	NA	NA	CASRPGTYSNQPQHF	TGTGCCAGCAGGCCCGGGACTTATAGCAATCAGCCCCAGCATTTT
TRBV20-1	TRBJ2-5	NA	NA	CSARDGETQYF	TGCAGTGCTAGAGATGGAGAGACCCAGTACTTC
TRBV19	TRBJ2-7	once	NA	CASSIRGDSLSYSYEQYF	TGTGCCAGTAGTATCCGCGGGGACTCGTTATCCTATTCCTACGAGCAGTACTTC
TRBV5-4	TRBJ1-6	NA	NA	CASSPNRAPPLHF	TGTGCCAGCAGCCCTAACAGGGCGCCACCCCTCCACTTT